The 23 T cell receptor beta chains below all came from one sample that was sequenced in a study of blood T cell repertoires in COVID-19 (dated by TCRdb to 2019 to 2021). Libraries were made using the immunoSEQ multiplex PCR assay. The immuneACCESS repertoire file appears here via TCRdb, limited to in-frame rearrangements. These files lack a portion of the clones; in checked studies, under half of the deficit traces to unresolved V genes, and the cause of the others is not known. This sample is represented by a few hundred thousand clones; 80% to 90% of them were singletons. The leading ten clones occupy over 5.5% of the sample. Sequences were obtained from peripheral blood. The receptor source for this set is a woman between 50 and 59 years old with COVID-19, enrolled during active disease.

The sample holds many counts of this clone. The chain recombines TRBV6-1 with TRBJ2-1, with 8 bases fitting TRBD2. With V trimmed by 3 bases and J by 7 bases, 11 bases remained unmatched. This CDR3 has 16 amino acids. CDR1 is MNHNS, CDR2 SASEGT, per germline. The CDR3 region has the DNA TGTGCCAGCAGTGACGCGGGACTAGGTCTGGAGAATGAGCAGTTCTTC. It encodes CASSDAGLGLENEQFF.

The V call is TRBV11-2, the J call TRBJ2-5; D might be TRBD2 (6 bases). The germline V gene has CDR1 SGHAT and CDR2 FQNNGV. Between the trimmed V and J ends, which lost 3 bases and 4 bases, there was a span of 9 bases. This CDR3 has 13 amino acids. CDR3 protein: CASSLGGTETQYF. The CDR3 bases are TGTGCCAGCAGCTTGGGCGGGACAGAGACCCAGTACTTC.

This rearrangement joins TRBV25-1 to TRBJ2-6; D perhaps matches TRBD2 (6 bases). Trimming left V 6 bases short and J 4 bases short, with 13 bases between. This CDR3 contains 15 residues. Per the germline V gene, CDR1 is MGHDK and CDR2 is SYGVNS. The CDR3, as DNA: TGTGCCAGCAGATGGGGGAGGTCCGGGGCCAACGTCCTGACTTTC. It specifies CASRWGRSGANVLTF.

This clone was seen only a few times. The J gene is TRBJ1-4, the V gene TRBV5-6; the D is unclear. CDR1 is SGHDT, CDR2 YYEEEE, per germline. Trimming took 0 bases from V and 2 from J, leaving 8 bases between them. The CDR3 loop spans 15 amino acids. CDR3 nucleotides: TGTGCCAGCAGCTTGGTGGGGAGCACTAATGAAAAACTGTTTTTT. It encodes CASSLVGSTNEKLFF.

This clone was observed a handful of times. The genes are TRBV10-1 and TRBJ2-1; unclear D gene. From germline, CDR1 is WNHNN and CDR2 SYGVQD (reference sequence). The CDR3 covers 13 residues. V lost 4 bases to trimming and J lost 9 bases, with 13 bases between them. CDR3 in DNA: TGCGCCAGCAGTGCCCAGCCACAGAGTGAGCAGTTCTTC. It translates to CASSAQPQSEQFF.

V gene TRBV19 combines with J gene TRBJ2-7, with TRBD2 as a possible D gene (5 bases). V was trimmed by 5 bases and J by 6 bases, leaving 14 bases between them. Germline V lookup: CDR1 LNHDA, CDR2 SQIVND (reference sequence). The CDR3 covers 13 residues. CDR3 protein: CASSVGLISEQYF. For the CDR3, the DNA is TGTGCCAGTAGTGTCGGACTTATCTCCGAGCAGTACTTC. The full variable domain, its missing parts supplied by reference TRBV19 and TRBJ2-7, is DGGITQSPKYLFRKEGQNVTLSCEQNLNHDAMYWYRQDPGQGLRLIYYSQIVNDFQKGDIAEGYSVSREKKESFPLTVTSAQKNPTAFYLCASSVGLISEQYFGPGTRLTVT.

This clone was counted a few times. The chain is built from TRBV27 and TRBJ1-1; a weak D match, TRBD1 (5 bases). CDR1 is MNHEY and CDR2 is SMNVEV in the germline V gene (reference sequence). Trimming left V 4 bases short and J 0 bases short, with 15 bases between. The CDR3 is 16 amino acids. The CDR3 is CASSSLGSGMNTEAFF. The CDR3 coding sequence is TGTGCCAGCAGTTCTTTAGGCTCAGGGATGAACACTGAAGCTTTCTTT.

Here the CDR3 reads CASSEGTVSGYEQYF. The CDR3 DNA reads as TGTGCCAGCAGTGAAGGTACTGTTTCGGGCTACGAGCAGTACTTC. The chain carries TRBV6-1 and TRBJ2-7; D remains unclear. Germline loops: CDR1 MNHNS, CDR2 SASEGT. The CDR3 is made up of 15 amino acids. With 1 base removed from V and 3 bases from J, the gap between germline ends came to 13 bases.

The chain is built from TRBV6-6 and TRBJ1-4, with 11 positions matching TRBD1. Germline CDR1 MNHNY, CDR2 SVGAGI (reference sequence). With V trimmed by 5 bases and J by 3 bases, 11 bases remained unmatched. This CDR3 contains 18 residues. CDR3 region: CASSRLGQGVGANEKLFF. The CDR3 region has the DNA TGTGCCAGCAGTCGCTTGGGACAGGGGGTTGGGGCTAATGAAAAACTGTTTTTT.

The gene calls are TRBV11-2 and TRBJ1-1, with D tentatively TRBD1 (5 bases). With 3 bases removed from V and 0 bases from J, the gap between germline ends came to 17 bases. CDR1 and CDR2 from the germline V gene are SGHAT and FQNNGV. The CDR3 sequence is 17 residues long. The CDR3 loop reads CASSFQGALDLNTEAFF. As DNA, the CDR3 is TGTGCCAGCAGCTTTCAGGGTGCGCTCGATCTGAACACTGAAGCTTTCTTT.

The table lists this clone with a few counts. CDR3 in DNA: TGTGCCAGCAGGTTGCTACAGACGAACACTGAAGCTTTCTTT. It codes for CASRLLQTNTEAFF. This chain joins TRBV11-3 and TRBJ1-1; D is unresolved. Germline V gene data show CDR1 as SGHNT and CDR2 as YENEEA. V lost 6 bases to trimming and J lost 1 base, with 12 bases between them. The CDR3 has 14 residues.

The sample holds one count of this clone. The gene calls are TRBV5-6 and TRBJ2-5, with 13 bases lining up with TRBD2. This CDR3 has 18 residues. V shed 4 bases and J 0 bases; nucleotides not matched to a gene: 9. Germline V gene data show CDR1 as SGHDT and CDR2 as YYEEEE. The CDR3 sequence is CASSRTSGRRSDQETQYF. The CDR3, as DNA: TGTGCCAGCAGCCGGACTAGCGGGAGAAGGAGTGACCAAGAGACCCAGTACTTC.

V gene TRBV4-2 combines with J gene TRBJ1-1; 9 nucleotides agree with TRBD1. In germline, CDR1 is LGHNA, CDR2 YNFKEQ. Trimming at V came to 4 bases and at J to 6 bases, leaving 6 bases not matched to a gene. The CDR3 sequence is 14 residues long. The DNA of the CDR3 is TGTGCCAGCAGCCGTGACAGGGGGTGGGCTGAAGCTTTCTTT. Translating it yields CASSRDRGWAEAFF.

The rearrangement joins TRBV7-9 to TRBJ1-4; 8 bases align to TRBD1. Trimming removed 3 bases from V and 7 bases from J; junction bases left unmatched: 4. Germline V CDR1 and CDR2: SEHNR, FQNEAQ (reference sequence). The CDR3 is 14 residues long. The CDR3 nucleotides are TGTGCCAGCAGCTTCCAGGGGGCGAGTGAAAAACTGTTTTTT. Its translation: CASSFQGASEKLFF.

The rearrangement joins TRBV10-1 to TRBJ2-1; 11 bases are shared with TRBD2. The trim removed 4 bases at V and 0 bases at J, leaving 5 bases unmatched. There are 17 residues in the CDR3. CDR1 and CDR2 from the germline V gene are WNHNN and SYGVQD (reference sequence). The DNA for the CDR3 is TGCGCCAGCAGTGGGCTAGCGGGAGGTTCCTCCTACAATGAGCAGTTCTTC. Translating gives CASSGLAGGSSYNEQFF.

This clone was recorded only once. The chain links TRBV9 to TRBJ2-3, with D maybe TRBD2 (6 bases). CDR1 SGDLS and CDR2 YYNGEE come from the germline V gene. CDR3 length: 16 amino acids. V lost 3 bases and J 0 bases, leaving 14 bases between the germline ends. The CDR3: CASSGGVHLSTDTQYF. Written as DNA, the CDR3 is TGTGCCAGCAGCGGGGGGGTACACCTCAGCACAGATACGCAGTATTTT.

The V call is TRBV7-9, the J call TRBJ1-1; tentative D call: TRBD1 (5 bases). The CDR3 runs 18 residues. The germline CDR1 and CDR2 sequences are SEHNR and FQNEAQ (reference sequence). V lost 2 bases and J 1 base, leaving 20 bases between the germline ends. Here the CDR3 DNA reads TGTGCCAGCAGCTTATCGGGCGCAGGGCAGGGTAAGAACACTGAAGCTTTCTTT. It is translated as CASSLSGAGQGKNTEAFF. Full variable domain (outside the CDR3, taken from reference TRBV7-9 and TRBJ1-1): DTGVSQNPRHKITKRGQNVTFRCDPISEHNRLYWYRQTLGQGPEFLTYFQNEAQLEKSRLLSDRFSAERPKGSFSTLEIQRTEQGDSAMYLCASSLSGAGQGKNTEAFFGQGTRLTVV.

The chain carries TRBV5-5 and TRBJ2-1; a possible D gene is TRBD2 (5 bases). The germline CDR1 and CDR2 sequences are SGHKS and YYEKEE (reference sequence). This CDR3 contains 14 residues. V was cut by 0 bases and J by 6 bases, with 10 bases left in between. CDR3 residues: CASSLAGTSNEQFF. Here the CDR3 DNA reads TGTGCCAGCAGCTTGGCGGGTACTAGCAATGAGCAGTTCTTC.

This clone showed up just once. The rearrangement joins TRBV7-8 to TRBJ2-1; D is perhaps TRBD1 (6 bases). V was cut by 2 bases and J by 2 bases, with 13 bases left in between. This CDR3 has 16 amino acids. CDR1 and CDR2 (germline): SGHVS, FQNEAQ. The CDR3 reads CASSLNRDPTYNEQFF. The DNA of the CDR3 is TGTGCCAGCAGCTTAAACAGGGACCCAACCTACAATGAGCAGTTCTTC.

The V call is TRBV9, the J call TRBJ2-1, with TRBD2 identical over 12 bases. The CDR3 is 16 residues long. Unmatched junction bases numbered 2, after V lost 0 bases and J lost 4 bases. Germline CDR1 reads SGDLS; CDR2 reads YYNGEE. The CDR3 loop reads CASSVVGLAGYNEQFF. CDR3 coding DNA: TGTGCCAGCAGCGTAGTCGGACTAGCGGGGTACAATGAGCAGTTCTTC.

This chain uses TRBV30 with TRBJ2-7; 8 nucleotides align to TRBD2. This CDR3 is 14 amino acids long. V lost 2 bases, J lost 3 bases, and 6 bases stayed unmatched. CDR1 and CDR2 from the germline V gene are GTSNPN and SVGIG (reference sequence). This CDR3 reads CAWSRGGGGYEQYF. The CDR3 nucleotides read TGTGCCTGGAGTCGGGGGGGAGGAGGCTACGAGCAGTACTTC.

CDR3 sequence: CAWSGDRVNYGYTF. The DNA of the CDR3 is TGTGCCTGGAGTGGGGACAGGGTAAACTATGGCTACACCTTC. The chain uses TRBV30 and TRBJ1-2, with 9 bases fitting TRBD1. V shed 1 base, J shed 2 bases, and the junction held 2 bases outside the gene matches. Germline V gives CDR1 GTSNPN, CDR2 SVGIG (reference sequence). The CDR3 consists of 14 residues.

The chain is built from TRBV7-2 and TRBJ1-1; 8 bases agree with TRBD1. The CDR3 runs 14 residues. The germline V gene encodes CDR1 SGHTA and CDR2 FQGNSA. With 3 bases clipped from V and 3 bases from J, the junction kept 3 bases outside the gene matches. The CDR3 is CASSFNRGDTEAFF. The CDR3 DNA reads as TGTGCCAGCAGCTTCAACAGGGGGGACACTGAAGCTTTCTTT.